One and the same sample provided the 24 T cell receptor beta chains below, sequenced in a study of OX40 agonist ivuxolimab in advanced cancers. This table comes from immunoSEQ multiplex PCR, and its TCRdb copy is limited to in-frame clones, with some not included. The data contain 65,000 to 85,000 clones, 80% to 95% of them singletons. The source was CD4+ or CD8+ T cells sorted from blood, collected in a trial of the OX40 agonist ivuxolimab. The receptors were gathered from an adult with an advanced solid tumor such as melanoma, head and neck, liver or kidney cancer.

This chain joins TRBV18 and TRBJ2-1, with TRBD2 matching 12 bases. The CDR3 covers 15 residues. Germline V gene data show CDR1 as KGHSH and CDR2 as LQKENI. V gave up 4 bases and J gave up 4 bases; unmatched junction bases: 2. The CDR3: CASSLGLAGYNEQFF. The CDR3 DNA sequence: TGTGCCAGCTCACTCGGACTAGCGGGATACAATGAGCAGTTCTTC. Combining the CDR3 with reference TRBV18 and TRBJ2-1 gives the whole variable domain NAGVMQNPRHLVRRRGQEARLRCSPMKGHSHVYWYRQLPEEGLKFMVYLQKENIIDESGMPKERFSAEFPKEGPSILRIQQVVRGDSAAYFCASSLGLAGYNEQFFGPGTRLTVL.

This clone has only one observation. This chain uses TRBV7-8 with TRBJ2-2; no clear D. CDR3 size: 16 residues. The germline V gene has CDR1 SGHVS and CDR2 FQNEAQ. V shed 5 bases and J shed 1 base, with 14 bases lying between them. CDR3 nucleotides: TGTGCCAGCAGCCGCGACCCGGTTCGGAACACCGGGGAGCTGTTTTTT. Translated, it gives CASSRDPVRNTGELFF. The whole variable domain, remainder taken from reference TRBV7-8 and TRBJ2-2, is GAGVSQSPRYKVAKRGQDVALRCDPISGHVSLFWYQQALGQGPEFLTYFQNEAQLDKSGLPSDRFFAERPEGSVSTLKIQRTQQEDSAVYLCASSRDPVRNTGELFFGEGSRLTVL.

V usage is TRBV6-5 and J usage is TRBJ1-5, with no clear D. The CDR3 contains 14 residues. CDR1 and CDR2 (germline): MNHEY, SVGAGI. Trimming removed 6 bases from V and 0 bases from J, with 9 bases in between. The CDR3 DNA reads as TGTGCCAGCAGCCGGGCGGTTAGCAATCAGCCCCAGCATTTT. Translated, it gives CASSRAVSNQPQHF.

The rearrangement uses TRBV5-1 and TRBJ2-5; 9 nucleotides line up with TRBD1. CDR1 and CDR2 (germline): SGHRS, YFSETQ. Germline trimming cut 3 bases from V and 2 bases from J; bases unmatched to any gene: 20. The CDR3 loop spans 20 amino acids. CDR3 amino acids: CASSYLGGTGMFSRQETQYF. DNA for the CDR3: TGCGCCAGCAGCTACCTTGGCGGGACAGGGATGTTTTCAAGACAAGAGACCCAGTACTTC.

CDR3 residues: CASSTGLLGDYGYTF. The DNA for the CDR3 is TGTGCCAGCAGCACTGGACTGCTTGGGGACTATGGCTACACCTTC. V and J are TRBV7-8 and TRBJ1-2; unclear D gene. Trimming removed 5 bases at V and 3 bases at J, with 16 bases between. The length of the CDR3 is 15 residues. CDR1 SGHVS and CDR2 FQNEAQ come from the germline V gene.

This chain uses TRBV11-2 with TRBJ1-1, with 12 bases lining up with TRBD1. The junction had 5 bases not matched to a gene; V was cut back by 5 bases and J by 7 bases. From germline, CDR1 is SGHAT and CDR2 FQNNGV. The CDR3 runs to 14 residues. In nucleotides, the CDR3 is TGTGCCAGCAGCACGGGACAGGGGGCCTATGAAGCTTTCTTT. Its protein product is CASSTGQGAYEAFF.

This clone was observed once. V gene TRBV5-4 combines with J gene TRBJ2-7; 8 bases agree with TRBD2. J gave up 3 bases and V 4 bases, and 9 bases lay outside the gene matches. This CDR3 region has 15 residues. Per germline, CDR1 SGHNT and CDR2 YYREEE (reference sequence). DNA of the CDR3: TGTGCCAGCAGCCCTGGGGGTAGCGGGGTCTACGAGCAGTACTTC. Translating it yields CASSPGGSGVYEQYF. The full variable domain, with the rest looked up from reference TRBV5-4 and TRBJ2-7, is ETGVTQSPTHLIKTRGQQVTLRCSSQSGHNTVSWYQQALGQGPQFIFQYYREEENGRGNFPPRFSGLQFPNYSSELNVNALELDDSALYLCASSPGGSGVYEQYFGPGTRLTVT.

The gene calls are TRBV11-2 and TRBJ1-5, with 8 nucleotides matching TRBD1. This CDR3 is built from 15 residues. Germline V CDR1 and CDR2: SGHAT, FQNNGV. V was clipped by 1 base and J by 6 bases; unmatched bases: 5. The CDR3 bases are TGTGCCAGCAGCTTAGTGGACAGGGTAGGTCAGCCCCAGCATTTT. Residues: CASSLVDRVGQPQHF.

The count of this clone is one. The rearrangement uses TRBV2 and TRBJ2-5; D not resolved. Trimming stripped 4 bases from V and 2 bases from J, with 2 bases between. This CDR3 contains 11 residues. Per germline, CDR1 SNHLY and CDR2 FYNNEI. For the CDR3, the DNA is TGTGCCAGCAGTGGGCAAGAGACCCAGTACTTC. This encodes CASSGQETQYF.

This sequence joins TRBV19 and TRBJ1-6; TRBD1 agrees at 8 bases. The germline V gene has CDR1 LNHDA and CDR2 SQIVND (reference sequence). The CDR3 is 14 residues long. J lost 8 bases, V lost 5 bases, and 5 bases had no gene match. The CDR3 bases are TGTGCCAGTAGTCGAGGGACAGGAGATTCACCCCTCCACTTT. Its protein product is CASSRGTGDSPLHF.

The rearrangement joins TRBV5-5 to TRBJ2-7, with unresolved D. V lost 2 bases to trimming and J lost 4 bases, with 4 bases between them. This CDR3 region has 11 residues. Germline assignment: CDR1 SGHKS and CDR2 YYEKEE (reference sequence). The CDR3 sequence: CASSFLYEQYF. As DNA, the CDR3 is TGTGCCAGCAGCTTCTTATACGAGCAGTACTTC.

In DNA, the CDR3 is TGTGCCAGCAGTTACGGGGCGGGGGAGACCCAGTACTTC. This translates into CASSYGAGETQYF. The rearrangement links TRBV6-6 to TRBJ2-5; possible D gene TRBD2, 6 bases. Germline V lookup: CDR1 MNHNY, CDR2 SVGAGI (reference sequence). The V end lost 2 bases, the J end lost 5 bases, and 9 bases lay between the germline ends. The CDR3 consists of 13 residues.

The chain couples TRBV5-6 to TRBJ2-3; D is possibly TRBD2 (6 bases). V lost 4 bases and J lost 0, with 15 bases in between. Germline V CDR1 and CDR2: SGHDT, YYEEEE. The CDR3 is made up of 16 amino acids. This chain's CDR3 is CASSPWDWGSTDTQYF. DNA for the CDR3: TGTGCCAGCAGCCCCTGGGACTGGGGGAGCACAGATACGCAGTATTTT. Together with reference TRBV5-6 and TRBJ2-3, the CDR3 gives the full variable domain: DAGVTQSPTHLIKTRGQQVTLRCSPKSGHDTVSWYQQALGQGPQFIFQYYEEEERQRGNFPDRFSGHQFPNYSSELNVNALLLGDSALYLCASSPWDWGSTDTQYFGPGTRLTVL.

The chain links TRBV9 to TRBJ1-4; 9 bases line up with TRBD1. With V trimmed by 1 base and J by 6 bases, 4 bases remained unmatched. The CDR3 is made up of 15 amino acids. CDR1 and CDR2 from the germline V gene are SGDLS and YYNGEE. DNA of the CDR3: TGTGCCAGCAGCGTAACAGGGGGCGCTGATGAAAAACTGTTTTTT. Protein product: CASSVTGGADEKLFF.

The gene calls are TRBV5-1 and TRBJ1-2; unclear D gene. With 0 bases removed from V and 0 bases from J, the gap between germline ends came to 9 bases. The CDR3 spans 15 residues. Germline CDR1 and CDR2: SGHRS and YFSETQ. DNA for the CDR3: TGCGCCAGCAGCTTGGTGGCGGCCTCTAACTATGGCTACACCTTC. Its protein is CASSLVAASNYGYTF.

The chain is built from TRBV7-9 and TRBJ1-1; TRBD1 matches at 8 bases. Trimming cost V 1 base and J 7 bases; bases outside gene matches: 8. Germline V gives CDR1 SEHNR, CDR2 FQNEAQ (reference sequence). The CDR3 loop spans 15 amino acids. CDR3 residues: CASSLGDRPSNEAFF. The DNA for the CDR3 is TGTGCCAGCAGCTTAGGGGACAGGCCCAGTAATGAAGCTTTCTTT.

This chain uses TRBV9 with TRBJ2-5; D might be TRBD2 (6 bases). Trimming took 3 bases from V and 5 from J, leaving 17 bases between them. CDR1 SGDLS and CDR2 YYNGEE come from the germline V gene. CDR3 length: 15 residues. The CDR3 DNA sequence: TGTGCCAGCAGCGGAACGGGGGACCCCTGGGAGACCCAGTACTTC. This translates into CASSGTGDPWETQYF.

V usage is TRBV5-1 and J usage is TRBJ2-3; 9 bases map to TRBD2. Germline V gives CDR1 SGHRS, CDR2 YFSETQ. CDR3 length: 14 residues. Trimming at V came to 7 bases and at J to 2 bases, leaving 5 bases not matched to a gene. The CDR3 sequence is CASWERGATDTQYF. DNA of the CDR3: TGCGCCAGCTGGGAGCGGGGGGCCACAGATACGCAGTATTTT.

This clone was seen a single time. The chain joins TRBV5-6 to TRBJ1-3; D remains ambiguous. V lost 0 bases and J lost 0, with 4 bases in between. The germline V gene encodes CDR1 SGHDT and CDR2 YYEEEE. The CDR3 is 14 amino acids. The DNA for the CDR3 is TGTGCCAGCAGCTTGGCGGGCTCTGGAAACACCATATATTTT. It codes for CASSLAGSGNTIYF.

The V call is TRBV5-4, the J call TRBJ2-7; D gene unclear. CDR3 length: 13 residues. Trimming took off 0 bases at V and 7 bases at J, with 11 bases between the two ends. Per the germline V gene, CDR1 is SGHNT and CDR2 is YYREEE (reference sequence). CDR3 DNA: TGTGCCAGCAGCTTGGACCGGGCTAGGGAGCAGTACTTC. It translates to CASSLDRAREQYF.

This clone was recorded only once. The CDR3 loop reads CAWSSRGAGTEAFF. In nucleotides, the CDR3 is TGTGCCTGGAGTAGTCGGGGTGCGGGTACTGAAGCTTTCTTT. V usage is TRBV30 and J usage is TRBJ1-1; no definite D call. In germline, CDR1 is GTSNPN, CDR2 SVGIG (reference sequence). V lost 2 bases and J lost 5, with 15 bases in between. The CDR3 has 14 residues.

The rearrangement links TRBV15 to TRBJ1-2; 10 nucleotides align to TRBD1. With 3 bases clipped from V and 6 bases from J, the junction kept 7 bases outside the gene matches. CDR3 length: 15 amino acids. The germline CDR1 and CDR2 sequences are LNHNV and YYDKDF (reference sequence). CDR3 coding DNA: TGTGCCACCAGCAGCCGGGACAGGGGTATGCATGGCTACACCTTC. Translation: CATSSRDRGMHGYTF.

The chain recombines TRBV10-2 with TRBJ1-1; no definite D call. The V end was cut by 4 bases, the J end by 0 bases, with 3 bases between. This CDR3 region has 12 residues. CDR1 is WSHSY, CDR2 SAAADI, per germline. CDR3 DNA sequence: TGCGCCAGCAGTGGGGTGAACACTGAAGCTTTCTTT. Translated, it gives CASSGVNTEAFF.

The CDR3 DNA is TGTGCCAGTAGTATAGAGACAGTTAACTATGGCTACACCTTC. This translates into CASSIETVNYGYTF. The rearrangement joins TRBV19 to TRBJ1-2; weak D call: TRBD1 (5 bases). Per germline, CDR1 LNHDA and CDR2 SQIVND (reference sequence). The germline V and J ends were trimmed by 0 bases and 1 base, with 6 bases remaining between them. This CDR3 has 14 residues.